The TCR beta chain under discussion was sequenced for a study of T cell responses to AZD1222 COVID-19 vaccine. Points from the study as a whole: Of the AZD1222 recipients, only five to seven were seropositive at baseline.

Regarding this clone: Its matching antigen is unknown.

The CDR3 has 14 amino acids. V trimming: 0 bases; J trimming: 7 bases; junction bases outside the gene matches: 4. Germline assignment: CDR1 SGDLS and CDR2 YYNGEE. Sequencing was performed with immunoSEQ multiplex PCR; in TCRdb, only in-frame clones are kept and a portion is missing. Of about 83,000 clones listed, roughly 82% are singletons. Sequencing was performed on peripheral blood, taken on day 0 of AZD1222 vaccination. The receptor's source is an adult in good health. The chain links TRBV9 to TRBJ2-1; 7 bases match TRBD1. CDR3 in DNA: TGTGCCAGCAGCGTAGCATCGACAGGGAATGAGCAGTTCTTC. Translation gives CASSVASTGNEQFF.